This is a list of T cell receptor beta chains from one sample in a study of T cell repertoires in cytomegalovirus infection. Antigen specificity for these receptors is unknown. MiXCR, run by TCRdb on the reads, gives a single entry per CDR3 protein. The sample yields about 69,000 distinct CDR3 sequences, around 27% seen once. The sample here was CD8+ T cells from cultured PBMCs, taken from culture after CMV antigen stimulation. The origin of the receptors is a human donor in good health (CMV status not recorded). Some clones in this sample may be carry-over from other donors' samples. The CDR3 runs from the conserved cysteine through the conserved F or W. Fields, in order: clone size, V gene, J gene, D gene, CDR3 DNA, CDR3 protein. D genes are given only for firm matches. The size field is filled for only some rows; it gives once, few, many or a size class.

>many|TRBV7-8|TRBJ2-7|TRBD1
TGTGCCAGCAGCTCGGACAGGGCCGAATCCTACGAGCAGTACTTC
CASSSDRAESYEQYF
>few|TRBV7-9|TRBJ1-1|.
TGTGCCAGCAGCTCACCCGGACGGAACTGGGGGTCGAACACTGAAGCTTTCTTT
CASSSPGRNWGSNTEAFF
>.|TRBV6-5|TRBJ1-2|TRBD1
TGTGCCAGCAGTTACTCGGGACAGGGGGTGAGAGGCTACACCTTC
CASSYSGQGVRGYTF
>few|TRBV12-5|TRBJ2-1|TRBD2
TGTGCTAGTGGTTATCAGCGGGAGGGCCCCTACAATGAGCAGTTCTTC
CASGYQREGPYNEQFF
>few|TRBV7-9|TRBJ2-1|TRBD2
TGTGCCAGCAGCCTCCCCGAGCGGGGGACCTACAATGAGCAGTTCTTC
CASSLPERGTYNEQFF
>few|TRBV4-1|TRBJ1-1|TRBD1
TGCGCCAGCAGCCACAAGACAGGGCCCCCGAGCGCTGAAGCTTTCTTT
CASSHKTGPPSAEAFF
>.|TRBV29-1|TRBJ2-7|.
TGCAGCGTTCGGGGGGACAGGCCCTACGAGCAGTACTTC
CSVRGDRPYEQYF
>.|TRBV27|TRBJ2-5|.
TGTGCCAGCAGCCCCTCCCCCGGAGGCAGGGAGACCCAGTACTTC
CASSPSPGGRETQYF
>few|TRBV6-1|TRBJ2-1|TRBD2
TGTGCCAGCAGTGAACTGGTCGGTAGCGGGGGGGCCAGGGCCAATGAGCAGTTCTTC
CASSELVGSGGARANEQFF
>.|TRBV11-2|TRBJ1-1|.
TGTGCCAGCAGCTTAGGCGAGGGAACTGAAGCTTTCTTT
CASSLGEGTEAFF
>few|TRBV13|TRBJ1-1|TRBD1
TGTGCCAGCAGGACCGGACAGGGGAACACTGAAGCTTTCTTT
CASRTGQGNTEAFF